Sequencing of this T cell receptor (beta chain) was carried out in a study of OX40 agonist ivuxolimab in advanced cancers. For context, the study as a whole: Ivuxolimab, which targeted the costimulatory receptor OX40 (CD134), was an agonistic, fully human IgG2 monoclonal antibody. Intravenous ivuxolimab was administered to patients every 2 weeks at six dose levels: 0.01, 0.1, 0.3, 1.5, 3 and 10 mg/kg. Of the roughly 50 dose-escalation patients, hepatocellular carcinoma was present in approximately 20, melanoma in approximately 15, renal cell carcinoma in 9 and head and neck cancer in 9. In the dose-escalation cohort, approximately 82% of patients were male, and the mean age was around 65 years with a range of roughly 20 to 79. Prior anti-PD-1, anti-PD-L1 or anti-CTLA-4 therapy was permitted, and checkpoint inhibitors had been received by about 44% of dose-escalation patients. Three dose-escalation patients achieved partial responses, one with hepatocellular carcinoma and two with cutaneous melanoma. The purpose of peripheral TCRbeta sequencing was to test whether ivuxolimab changed TCR sequence diversity and led to clonal T-cell expansion. The paper reports the monotherapy dose-escalation portion (N ≈ 52 patients) of the phase I ivuxolimab trial.

Patients with autoimmune disease history or receiving systemic immunosuppression were excluded from the trial. Peripheral blood for TCR sequencing was collected from all dose cohorts at baseline, on cycle 4 day 1, and on cycle 7 day 1. Samples came from an open-label, multicenter, first-in-human phase I dose-escalation trial of ivuxolimab. Adults with locally advanced or metastatic melanoma, renal cell carcinoma, hepatocellular carcinoma or head and neck squamous cell carcinoma were enrolled in the trial. Before TCR sequencing, CD4+ T cells and CD8+ T cells were sorted from peripheral blood as separate populations. For sequencing of the TCRbeta CDR3 region, genomic DNA was extracted from the sorted cells. The immunoSEQ Assay was used to sequence the TCRbeta CDR3 regions. Here the immuneACCESS table is served through TCRdb, limited to in-frame sequences with V and J called. Missing clones are a known gap in these copies; in checked studies unresolved V genes cover under half, and the rest lacks a known reason. This sample comprises roughly 99,000 clones, around 90% of them detected only once. The ten largest clones capture roughly 1.1% of the sample.

The V and J ends are trimmed by 2 bases and 0 bases, leaving 11 bases between them. From the cysteine through the phenylalanine, the CDR3 covers 16 amino acids. Only the CDR3 part of the read is kept: 48 bases, read in frame from the first base. CDR1 and CDR2 (SEHNR, FQNEAQ) derive from the germline V gene (reference sequence). As for this clone: This receptor's antigen is unknown. Base quality data are lacking; no much larger clone is found one base away.

Results and caveats for the whole study, not just this receptor: Antigen specificity was not determined for the clonally expanded peripheral T cells. In the 0.1-3.0 mg/kg groups, partial responders had among the lowest normalized peripheral clonal expansion, particularly in CD8+ T cells. Low levels of normalized T-cell clonal expansion were also shown by some nonresponding patients. After ivuxolimab, CD8+ T cells had more expanded clones than CD4+ T cells on average. At doses of 0.1 to 3.0 mg/kg, clonal expansion of both CD4+ and CD8+ T cells in blood was seen between baseline and week 6.

The TCR comes from an adult with an advanced solid tumor such as melanoma, head and neck, liver or kidney cancer. The sample in question was CD4+ or CD8+ T cells sorted from blood, obtained in a trial of the OX40 agonist ivuxolimab. The V and J segments used are TRBV7-9 and TRBJ1-3, with the D gene not confidently named. CDR3 region: CASSLRPDNSGNTIYF. Read as DNA, the sequence is TGTGCCAGCAGCTTAAGGCCCGACAACTCTGGAAACACCATATATTTT.